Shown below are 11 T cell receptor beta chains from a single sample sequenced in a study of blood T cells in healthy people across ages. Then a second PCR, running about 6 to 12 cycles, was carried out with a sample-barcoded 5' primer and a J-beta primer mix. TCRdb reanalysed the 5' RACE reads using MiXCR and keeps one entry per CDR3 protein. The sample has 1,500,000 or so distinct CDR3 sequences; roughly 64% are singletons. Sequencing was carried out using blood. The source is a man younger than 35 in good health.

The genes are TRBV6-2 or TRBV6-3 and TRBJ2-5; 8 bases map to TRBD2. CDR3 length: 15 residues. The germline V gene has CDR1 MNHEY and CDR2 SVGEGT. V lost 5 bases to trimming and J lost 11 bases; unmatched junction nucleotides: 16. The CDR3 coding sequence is TGTGCCAGCAGTACCTTGACTAGCGTAAACTATGAGCAGTACTTC. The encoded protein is CASSTLTSVNYEQYF.

CDR3 DNA sequence: TGTGCCAGCAGCCCTCAGAGGGGACTGAGGAACATTCAGTACTTC. Translation gives CASSPQRGLRNIQYF. This chain joins TRBV7-2 and TRBJ2-5; TRBD2 might be the D (6 bases). The assigned J gene may be wrong: the sequence end matches TRBJ2-4 better. Germline V gene sequence: CDR1 SGHTA, CDR2 FQGNSA. The CDR3 has 15 amino acids.

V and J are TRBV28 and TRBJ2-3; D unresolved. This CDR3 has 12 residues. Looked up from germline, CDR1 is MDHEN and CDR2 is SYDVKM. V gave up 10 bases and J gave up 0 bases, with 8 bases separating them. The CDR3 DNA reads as TGTGCCACTCAATCTAGCACAGATACGCAGTATTTT. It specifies CATQSSTDTQYF.

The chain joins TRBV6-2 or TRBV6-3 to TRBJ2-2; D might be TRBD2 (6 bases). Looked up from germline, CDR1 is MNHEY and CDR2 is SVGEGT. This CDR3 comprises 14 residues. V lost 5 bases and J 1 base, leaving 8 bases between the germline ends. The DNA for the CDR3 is TGTGCCAGCAGTAGGGACTGGAACACCGGGGAGCTGTTTTTT. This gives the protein CASSRDWNTGELFF.

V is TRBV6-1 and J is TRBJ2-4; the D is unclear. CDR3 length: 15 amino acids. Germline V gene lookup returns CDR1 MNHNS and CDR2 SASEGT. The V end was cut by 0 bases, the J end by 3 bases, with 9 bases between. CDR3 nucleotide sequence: TGTGCCAGCAGTGAAGCGTGGGTAGACAAAAACATTCAGTACTTC. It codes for CASSEAWVDKNIQYF.

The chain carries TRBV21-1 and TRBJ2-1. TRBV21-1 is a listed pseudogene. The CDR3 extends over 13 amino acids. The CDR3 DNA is TGTGCCAGCAGCAATACCTCGCATAATGAGCAGTTCTTC. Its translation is CASSNTSHNEQFF.

The CDR3 sequence is CSARVLKTAEQFF. The CDR3 bases are TGCAGTGCTAGAGTTTTGAAGACAGCCGAGCAGTTCTTC. J is TRBJ2-1 and V is TRBV20-1; tentative D call: TRBD1 (5 bases). This CDR3 is built from 13 residues. Germline V gives CDR1 DFQATT, CDR2 SNEGSKA (reference sequence). V lost 1 base and J lost 10, with 14 bases in between.

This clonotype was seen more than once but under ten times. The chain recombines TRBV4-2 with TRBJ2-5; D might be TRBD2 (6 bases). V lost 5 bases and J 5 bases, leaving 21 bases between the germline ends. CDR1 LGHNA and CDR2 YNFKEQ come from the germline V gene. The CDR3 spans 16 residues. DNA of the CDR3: TGTGCCAGCAGCAAACGGACCCTTGGGGAGGTTGAGACCCAGTACTTC. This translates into CASSKRTLGEVETQYF.

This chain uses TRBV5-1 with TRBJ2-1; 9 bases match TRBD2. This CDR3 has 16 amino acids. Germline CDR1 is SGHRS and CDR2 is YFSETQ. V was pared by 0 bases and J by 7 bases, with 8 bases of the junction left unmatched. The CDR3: CASSLDLAGVDNEQFF. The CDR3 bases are TGCGCCAGCAGCTTGGATTTAGCGGGAGTTGATAATGAGCAGTTCTTC.

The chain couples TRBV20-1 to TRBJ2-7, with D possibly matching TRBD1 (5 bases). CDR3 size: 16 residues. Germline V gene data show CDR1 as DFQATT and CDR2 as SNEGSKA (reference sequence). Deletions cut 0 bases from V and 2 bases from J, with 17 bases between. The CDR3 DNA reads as TGCAGTGCTAGAGACGCTGCCAGGGCGACTCCCTACGAGCAGTACTTC. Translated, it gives CSARDAARATPYEQYF.

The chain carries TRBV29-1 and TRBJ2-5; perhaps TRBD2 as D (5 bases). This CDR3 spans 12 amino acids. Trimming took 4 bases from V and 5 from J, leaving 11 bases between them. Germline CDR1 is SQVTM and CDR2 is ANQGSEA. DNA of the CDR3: TGCAGCGTTGGAGGGCAGGAGGAGACCCAGTACTTC. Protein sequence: CSVGGQEETQYF.